These T cell receptor beta chains were read from a single sample in a study of blood T cell repertoires in COVID-19. Assay: immunoSEQ multiplex PCR; the TCRdb copy retains only in-frame clones and omits some. The table includes under 400,000 clones, 90% detected once. Material: peripheral blood. Receptors were obtained from a man between 18 and 29 years old with active or convalescent COVID-19. CDR3s include the opening cysteine and the closing phenylalanine or tryptophan. Each record gives: clone size, J gene, D gene, V gene, CDR3 protein, CDR3 DNA. The D gene is left open where the match is weak. Only part of the rows carry a size: once, few, many, or a class if the clone is expanded.

abundance: NA; j_gene: TRBJ1-1; d_gene: NA; v_gene: TRBV6-2/TRBV6-3; CDR3aa: CASSYYGVTEAFF; CDR3nt: TGTGCCAGCAGTTACTACGGGGTCACTGAAGCTTTCTTT
abundance: NA; j_gene: TRBJ1-2; d_gene: TRBD1; v_gene: TRBV19; CDR3aa: CASSGAGTGDGYTF; CDR3nt: TGTGCCAGTAGTGGGGCCGGGACAGGGGATGGCTACACCTTC
abundance: once; j_gene: TRBJ1-2; d_gene: NA; v_gene: TRBV30; CDR3aa: CAWSTPGGYYGYTF; CDR3nt: TGTGCCTGGAGTACCCCCGGGGGGTACTATGGCTACACCTTC
abundance: NA; j_gene: TRBJ2-3; d_gene: TRBD1; v_gene: TRBV7-9; CDR3aa: CASSSTGGHLDTQYF; CDR3nt: TGTGCCAGCAGCTCGACAGGGGGCCATTTAGATACGCAGTATTTT
abundance: few; j_gene: TRBJ1-1; d_gene: TRBD1; v_gene: TRBV11-2; CDR3aa: CASSLHGTGNTEAFF; CDR3nt: TGTGCCAGCAGCTTACACGGGACAGGGAACACTGAAGCTTTCTTT
abundance: NA; j_gene: TRBJ2-2; d_gene: NA; v_gene: TRBV6-5; CDR3aa: CASGPTQGNTGELFF; CDR3nt: TGTGCCAGCGGACCTACCCAGGGAAACACCGGGGAGCTGTTTTTT
abundance: NA; j_gene: TRBJ1-2; d_gene: TRBD1; v_gene: TRBV10-3; CDR3aa: CAISATGNGYTF; CDR3nt: TGTGCCATCAGCGCGACAGGGAATGGCTACACCTTC
abundance: NA; j_gene: TRBJ1-3; d_gene: NA; v_gene: TRBV3-1/TRBV3-2; CDR3aa: CASSPMGRGRNTIYF; CDR3nt: TGTGCCAGCAGCCCCATGGGGAGGGGGAGAAACACCATATATTTT
abundance: NA; j_gene: TRBJ1-1; d_gene: NA; v_gene: TRBV20-1; CDR3aa: CSATPGLEAFF; CDR3nt: TGCAGTGCTACCCCCGGTCTTGAAGCTTTCTTT
abundance: few; j_gene: TRBJ2-3; d_gene: NA; v_gene: TRBV27; CDR3aa: CASSFKGVTDTQYF; CDR3nt: TGTGCCAGCAGTTTCAAGGGGGTGACAGATACGCAGTATTTT
abundance: NA; j_gene: TRBJ2-2; d_gene: NA; v_gene: TRBV11-2; CDR3aa: CASSLNAGLGGELFF; CDR3nt: TGTGCCAGCTCGTTAAATGCGGGGCTTGGCGGGGAGCTGTTTTTT
abundance: NA; j_gene: TRBJ2-7; d_gene: TRBD2; v_gene: TRBV27; CDR3aa: CASSPIAGESSYEQYF; CDR3nt: TGTGCCAGCAGTCCCATAGCGGGAGAGAGCTCCTACGAGCAGTACTTC
abundance: few; j_gene: TRBJ1-1; d_gene: NA; v_gene: TRBV18; CDR3aa: CASSPAGTNTEAFF; CDR3nt: TGTGCCAGCTCACCAGCGGGGACGAACACTGAAGCTTTCTTT
abundance: NA; j_gene: TRBJ1-3; d_gene: TRBD1; v_gene: TRBV4-1; CDR3aa: CASSHPGQGRNTIYF; CDR3nt: TGCGCCAGCAGCCATCCGGGACAGGGAAGAAACACCATATATTTT
abundance: NA; j_gene: TRBJ1-1; d_gene: TRBD1; v_gene: TRBV7-9; CDR3aa: CASSDGQGVGEAFF; CDR3nt: TGTGCCAGCAGTGACGGACAGGGAGTCGGTGAAGCTTTCTTT
abundance: NA; j_gene: TRBJ2-7; d_gene: TRBD2; v_gene: TRBV2; CDR3aa: CASTPRGGDLYEQYF; CDR3nt: TGTGCCAGCACCCCGCGTGGGGGGGACTTATACGAGCAGTACTTC
abundance: NA; j_gene: TRBJ2-1; d_gene: TRBD2; v_gene: TRBV20-1; CDR3aa: CSASGLAAYNEQFF; CDR3nt: TGCAGTGCTAGTGGACTAGCCGCCTACAATGAGCAGTTCTTC
abundance: NA; j_gene: TRBJ1-2; d_gene: TRBD1; v_gene: TRBV29-1; CDR3aa: CSVDLGGQSFYGYTF; CDR3nt: TGCAGCGTCGACCTGGGGGGACAGTCCTTCTATGGCTACACCTTC
abundance: NA; j_gene: TRBJ1-3; d_gene: TRBD1; v_gene: TRBV28; CDR3aa: CASSSQGASGNTIYF; CDR3nt: TGTGCCAGCAGTTCCCAGGGGGCTTCTGGAAACACCATATATTTT
abundance: NA; j_gene: TRBJ2-7; d_gene: NA; v_gene: TRBV6-6; CDR3aa: CASSYSRGASSYEQYF; CDR3nt: TGTGCCAGCAGTTACTCACGGGGGGCGAGCTCCTACGAGCAGTACTTC
abundance: NA; j_gene: TRBJ1-6; d_gene: NA; v_gene: TRBV21-1; CDR3aa: CASSIRGVQSIWFFRPLHF; CDR3nt: TGTGCCAGCAGCATACGAGGAGTTCAGTCCATTTGGTTTTTTCGGCCCCTCCACTTT
abundance: few; j_gene: TRBJ1-5; d_gene: TRBD1; v_gene: TRBV11-2; CDR3aa: CASSLTGGNQPQHF; CDR3nt: TGTGCCAGCAGCCTTACAGGGGGTAATCAGCCCCAGCATTTT
abundance: once; j_gene: TRBJ1-2; d_gene: TRBD1; v_gene: TRBV2; CDR3aa: CASRGTGQDYGYTF; CDR3nt: TGTGCCAGCAGGGGGACAGGGCAGGACTATGGCTACACCTTC
abundance: NA; j_gene: TRBJ1-4; d_gene: NA; v_gene: TRBV7-9; CDR3aa: CASSSAGGPNEKLFF; CDR3nt: TGTGCCAGCAGCTCCGCGGGGGGACCTAATGAAAAACTGTTTTTT
abundance: NA; j_gene: TRBJ2-7; d_gene: NA; v_gene: TRBV27; CDR3aa: CASSTGGYEQYF; CDR3nt: TGTGCCAGCAGCACTGGAGGCTACGAGCAGTACTTC
abundance: NA; j_gene: TRBJ2-7; d_gene: NA; v_gene: TRBV28; CDR3aa: CASSLRVNYYEQYF; CDR3nt: TGTGCCAGCAGTTTACGGGTGAATTACTACGAGCAGTACTTC
abundance: NA; j_gene: TRBJ1-1; d_gene: NA; v_gene: TRBV18; CDR3aa: CASSPPGGEAFF; CDR3nt: TGTGCCAGCTCACCACCGGGGGGTGAAGCTTTCTTT
abundance: NA; j_gene: TRBJ2-2; d_gene: TRBD2; v_gene: TRBV4-1; CDR3aa: CASRKRGYDTGELFF; CDR3nt: TGCGCCAGCCGGAAGCGGGGGTACGACACCGGGGAGCTGTTTTTT
abundance: NA; j_gene: TRBJ2-1; d_gene: NA; v_gene: TRBV6-5; CDR3aa: CASGPLYNEQFF; CDR3nt: TGTGCCAGCGGGCCCCTCTACAATGAGCAGTTCTTC
abundance: NA; j_gene: TRBJ2-7; d_gene: NA; v_gene: TRBV4-3; CDR3aa: CASSHSPGGNYEQYF; CDR3nt: TGCGCCAGCAGCCATTCACCGGGGGGCAACTACGAGCAGTACTTC
abundance: once; j_gene: TRBJ2-6; d_gene: NA; v_gene: TRBV3-1/TRBV3-2; CDR3aa: CASSSTFSSGANVLTF; CDR3nt: TGTGCCAGCAGCTCAACCTTTAGCTCTGGGGCCAACGTGCTGACTTTC